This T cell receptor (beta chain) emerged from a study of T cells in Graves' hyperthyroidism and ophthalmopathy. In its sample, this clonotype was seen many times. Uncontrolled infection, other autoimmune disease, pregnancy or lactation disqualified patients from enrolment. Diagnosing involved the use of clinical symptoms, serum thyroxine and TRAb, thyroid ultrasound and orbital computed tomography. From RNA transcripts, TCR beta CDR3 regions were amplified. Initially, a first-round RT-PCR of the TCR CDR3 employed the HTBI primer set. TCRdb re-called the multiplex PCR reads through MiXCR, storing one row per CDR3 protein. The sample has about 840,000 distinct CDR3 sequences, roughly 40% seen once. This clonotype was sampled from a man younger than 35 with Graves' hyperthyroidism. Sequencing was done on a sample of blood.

CDR3 bases: TGCAGCGTTGTGGGAGTCTATGGCTACACCTTC. This codes for CSVVGVYGYTF. The V gene is TRBV29-1, the J gene TRBJ1-2; D not resolved. CDR3 length: 11 residues. The V and J ends lost 4 bases and 4 bases respectively, with 7 bases between them. Germline-derived CDR1 and CDR2 are SQVTM and ANQGSEA.